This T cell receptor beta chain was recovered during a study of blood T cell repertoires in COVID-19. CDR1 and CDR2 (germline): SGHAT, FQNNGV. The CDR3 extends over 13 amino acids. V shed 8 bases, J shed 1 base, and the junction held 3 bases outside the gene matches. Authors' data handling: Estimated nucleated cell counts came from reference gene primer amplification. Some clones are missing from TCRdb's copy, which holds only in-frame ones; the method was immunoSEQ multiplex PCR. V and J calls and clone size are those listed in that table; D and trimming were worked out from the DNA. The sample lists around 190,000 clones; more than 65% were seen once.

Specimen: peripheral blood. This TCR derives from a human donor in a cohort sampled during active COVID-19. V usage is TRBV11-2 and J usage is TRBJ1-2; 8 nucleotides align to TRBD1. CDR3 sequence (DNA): TGTGCCAGCCAGGGACAGGATAACTATGGCTACACCTTC. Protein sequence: CASQGQDNYGYTF. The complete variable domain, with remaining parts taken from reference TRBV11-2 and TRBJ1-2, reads EAGVAQSPRYKIIEKRQSVAFWCNPISGHATLYWYQQILGQGPKLLIQFQNNGVVDDSQLPKDRFSAERLKGVDSTLKIQPAKLEDSAVYLCASQGQDNYGYTFGSGTRLTVV.